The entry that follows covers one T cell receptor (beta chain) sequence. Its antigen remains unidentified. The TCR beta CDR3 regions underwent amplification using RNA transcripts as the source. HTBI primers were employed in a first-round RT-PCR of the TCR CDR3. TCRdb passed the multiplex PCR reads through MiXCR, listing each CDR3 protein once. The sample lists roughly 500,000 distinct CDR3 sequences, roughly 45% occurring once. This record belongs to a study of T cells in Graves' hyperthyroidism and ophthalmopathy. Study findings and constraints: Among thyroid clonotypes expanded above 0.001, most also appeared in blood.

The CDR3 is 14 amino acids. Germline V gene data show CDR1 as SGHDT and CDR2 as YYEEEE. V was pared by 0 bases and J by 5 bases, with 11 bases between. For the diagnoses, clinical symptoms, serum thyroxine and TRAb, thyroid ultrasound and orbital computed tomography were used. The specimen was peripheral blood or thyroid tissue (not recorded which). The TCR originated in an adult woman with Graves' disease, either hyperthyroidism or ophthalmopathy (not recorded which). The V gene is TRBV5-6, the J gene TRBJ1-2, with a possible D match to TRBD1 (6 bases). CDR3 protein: CASSLAGGRYGYTF. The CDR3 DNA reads TGTGCCAGCAGCTTGGCCGGGGGGCGTTATGGCTACACCTTC. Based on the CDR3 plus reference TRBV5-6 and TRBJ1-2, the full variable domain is DAGVTQSPTHLIKTRGQQVTLRCSPKSGHDTVSWYQQALGQGPQFIFQYYEEEERQRGNFPDRFSGHQFPNYSSELNVNALLLGDSALYLCASSLAGGRYGYTFGSGTRLTVV.